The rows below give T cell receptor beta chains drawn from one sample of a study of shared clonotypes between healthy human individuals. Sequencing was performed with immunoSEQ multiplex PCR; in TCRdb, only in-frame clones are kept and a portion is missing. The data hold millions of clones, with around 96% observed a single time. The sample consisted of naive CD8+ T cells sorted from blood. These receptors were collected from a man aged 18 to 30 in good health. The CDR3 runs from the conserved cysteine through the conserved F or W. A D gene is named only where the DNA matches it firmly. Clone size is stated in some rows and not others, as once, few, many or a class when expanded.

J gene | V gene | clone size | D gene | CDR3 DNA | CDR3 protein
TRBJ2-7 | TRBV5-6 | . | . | TGTGCCAGCAGCTTAACCGGGACAATCTACGAGCAGTACTTC | CASSLTGTIYEQYF
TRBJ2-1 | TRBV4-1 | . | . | TGCGCCAGCAGCCAGTTCGACGAGCAGTTCTTC | CASSQFDEQFF
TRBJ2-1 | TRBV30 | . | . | TGTGCCTGGAGTCTTGGGGCAGGTTCCTACAATGAGCAGTTCTTC | CAWSLGAGSYNEQFF
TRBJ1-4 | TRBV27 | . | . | TGTGCCAGCAGTTTAGATTTGGAAGGGGAAAAACTGTTTTTT | CASSLDLEGEKLFF
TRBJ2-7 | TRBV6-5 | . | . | TGTGCCAGCAGTTACTCGGAGGGTATCTACGAGCAGTACTTC | CASSYSEGIYEQYF
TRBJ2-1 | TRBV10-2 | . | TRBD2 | TGCGCCAGCAACGAAGCGGGACTTTACAATGAGCAGTTCTTC | CASNEAGLYNEQFF
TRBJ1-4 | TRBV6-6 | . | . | TGTGCCAGCACCTACCGGGTCCCCGGGGATGAAAAACTGTTTTTT | CASTYRVPGDEKLFF
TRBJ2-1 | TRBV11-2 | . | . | TGTGCCAGCAGCTTAGGAGGGGTATCCTACAATGAGCAGTTCTTC | CASSLGGVSYNEQFF
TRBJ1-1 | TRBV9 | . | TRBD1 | TGTGCCAGCAGCGTAGGACAGGGGATGGTGGGAGCTTTCTTT | CASSVGQGMVGAFF
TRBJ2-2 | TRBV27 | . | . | TGTGCCAGCAGTTTACAGGGTAGGACCGGGGAGCTGTTTTTT | CASSLQGRTGELFF
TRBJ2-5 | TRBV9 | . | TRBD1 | TGTGCCAGCAGTGGGGGCAGGGGGTCGGAGACCCAGTACTTC | CASSGGRGSETQYF
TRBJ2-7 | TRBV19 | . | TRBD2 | TGTGCCAGTAGTCTCCCGGGACTAGGAGTGTACGAGCAGTACTTC | CASSLPGLGVYEQYF
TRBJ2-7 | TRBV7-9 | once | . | TGTGCCAGCGAGGCGGCAGGGGAGATTTCCTACGAGCAGTACTTC | CASEAAGEISYEQYF
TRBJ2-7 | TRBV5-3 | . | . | TGTGCCAGAAGCCTATCAGGGGTGGACTACGAGCAGTACTTC | CARSLSGVDYEQYF
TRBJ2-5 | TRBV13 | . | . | TGTGCCAGCAGCCCCCGGTGGCGGGAGACCCAGTACTTC | CASSPRWRETQYF
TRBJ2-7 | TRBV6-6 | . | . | TGTGCCAGCAGTACCGTTGGGGACCCTTCCTACGAGCAGTACTTC | CASSTVGDPSYEQYF
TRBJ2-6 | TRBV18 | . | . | TGTGCCAGCTCACCGTCGGACGGCTCTGGGGCCAACGTCCTGACTTTC | CASSPSDGSGANVLTF
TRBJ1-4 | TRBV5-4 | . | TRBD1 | TGTGCCAGCAGCACAGGGGGCGCTTATGAAAAACTGTTTTTT | CASSTGGAYEKLFF
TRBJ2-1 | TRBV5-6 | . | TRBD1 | TGTGCCAGCAGCCCCCTGGACAGGTGGGAGAATGAGCAGTTCTTC | CASSPLDRWENEQFF
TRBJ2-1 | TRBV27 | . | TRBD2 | TGTGCCAGCAGTAAATCGGGAGGGCCCAATGAGCAGTTCTTC | CASSKSGGPNEQFF
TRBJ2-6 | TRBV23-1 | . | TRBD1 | TGCGCCAGCAGTCCACCAGACAGGGGGTGTTTCTCTGGGGCCAACGTCCTGACTTTC | CASSPPDRGCFSGANVLTF
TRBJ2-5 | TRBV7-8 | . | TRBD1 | TGTGCCAGCAGCTTAATCACAGGGGAAGAGACCCAGTACTTC | CASSLITGEETQYF
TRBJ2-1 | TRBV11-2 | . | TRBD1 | TGTGCCAGCAGCATCGGGACAGGGGTAGACAATGAGCAGTTCTTC | CASSIGTGVDNEQFF
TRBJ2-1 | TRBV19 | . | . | TGTGCCAGTAGTATTCATCTAGGTTACAATGAGCAGTTCTTC | CASSIHLGYNEQFF
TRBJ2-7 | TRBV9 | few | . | TGTGCCAGCAGCGTAGGAGGGGACGAGCAGTACTTC | CASSVGGDEQYF
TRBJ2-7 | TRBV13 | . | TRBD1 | TGTGCCAGCAGCTTAGCTGGACAGGGATTAACCTACGAGCAGTACTTC | CASSLAGQGLTYEQYF